This TCR beta chain derives from a study of control samples from healthy donors and cancer patients. The CDR3 has 17 residues. Germline V CDR1 and CDR2: MNHEY, SVGEGT. Trimming took 5 bases from V and 1 from J; bases not matched to a gene: 7. Libraries were prepared by immunoSEQ multiplex PCR; TCRdb keeps only in-frame clonotypes and omits some of them. The table records 77,000 or so clones, 91% of them present only once. The sequence derives from a man aged 25-45 years in good health. The chain employs TRBV6-2 or TRBV6-3 and TRBJ2-5; 13 positions agree with TRBD2. The sample comprised blood. The CDR3 is CASSTGLAGDLQETQYF. CDR3 in DNA: TGTGCCAGCAGTACCGGACTAGCGGGGGACCTCCAAGAGACCCAGTACTTC.